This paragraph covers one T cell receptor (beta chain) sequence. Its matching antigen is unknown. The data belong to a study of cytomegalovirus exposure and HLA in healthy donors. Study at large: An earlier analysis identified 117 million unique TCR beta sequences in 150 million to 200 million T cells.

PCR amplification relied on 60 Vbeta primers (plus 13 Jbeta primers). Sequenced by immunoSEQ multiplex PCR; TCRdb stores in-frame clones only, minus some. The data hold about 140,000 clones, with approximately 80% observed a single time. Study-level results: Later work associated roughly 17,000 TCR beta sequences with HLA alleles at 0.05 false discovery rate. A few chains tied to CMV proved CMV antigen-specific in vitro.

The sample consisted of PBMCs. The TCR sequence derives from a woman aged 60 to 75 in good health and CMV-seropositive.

The DNA for the CDR3 is TGTGCCAGCAGCCCGAGGGTCCGGGATCAGCCCCAGCATTTT. Its protein product is CASSPRVRDQPQHF. The V call is TRBV7-2, the J call TRBJ1-5; no clear D. V was clipped by 5 bases and J by 5 bases, with 13 bases between them. The CDR3 consists of 14 residues. Germline CDR1 is SGHTA and CDR2 is FQGNSA.